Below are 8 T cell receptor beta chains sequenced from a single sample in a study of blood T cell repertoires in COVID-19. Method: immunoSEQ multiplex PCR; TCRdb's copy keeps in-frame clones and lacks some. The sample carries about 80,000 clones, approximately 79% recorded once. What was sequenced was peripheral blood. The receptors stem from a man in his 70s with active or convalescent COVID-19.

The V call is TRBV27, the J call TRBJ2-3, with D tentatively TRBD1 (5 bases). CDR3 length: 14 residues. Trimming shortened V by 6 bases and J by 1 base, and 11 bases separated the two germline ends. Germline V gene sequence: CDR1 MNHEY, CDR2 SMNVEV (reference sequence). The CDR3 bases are TGTGCCAGCAGGAAGGGGCGAGGCACAGATACGCAGTATTTT. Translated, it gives CASRKGRGTDTQYF.

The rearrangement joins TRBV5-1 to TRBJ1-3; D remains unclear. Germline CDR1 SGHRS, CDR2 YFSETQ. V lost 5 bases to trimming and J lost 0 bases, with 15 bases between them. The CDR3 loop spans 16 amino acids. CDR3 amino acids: CASSRSSWSSGNTIYF. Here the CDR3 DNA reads TGCGCCAGCAGTCGTTCGTCTTGGAGCTCTGGAAACACCATATATTTT.

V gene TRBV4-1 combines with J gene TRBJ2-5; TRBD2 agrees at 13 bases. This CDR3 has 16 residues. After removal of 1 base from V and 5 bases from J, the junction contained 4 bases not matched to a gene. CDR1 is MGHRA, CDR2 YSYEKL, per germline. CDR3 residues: CASSQGTSGGRETQYF. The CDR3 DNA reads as TGCGCCAGCAGCCAAGGGACTAGCGGGGGACGGGAGACCCAGTACTTC.

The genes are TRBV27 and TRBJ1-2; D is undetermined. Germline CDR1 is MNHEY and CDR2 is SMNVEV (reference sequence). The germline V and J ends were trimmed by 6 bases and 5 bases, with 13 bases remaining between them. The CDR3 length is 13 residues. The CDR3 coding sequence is TGTGCCAGCAGCCCCCTTCCTATATATGGCTACACCTTC. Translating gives CASSPLPIYGYTF.

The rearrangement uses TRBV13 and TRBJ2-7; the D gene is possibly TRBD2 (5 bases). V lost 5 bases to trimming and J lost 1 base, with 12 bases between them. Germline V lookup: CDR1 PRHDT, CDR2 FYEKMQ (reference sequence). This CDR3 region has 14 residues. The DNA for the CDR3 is TGTGCCAGCAGCGCTAGGAGGCCATCCTACGAGCAGTACTTC. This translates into CASSARRPSYEQYF.

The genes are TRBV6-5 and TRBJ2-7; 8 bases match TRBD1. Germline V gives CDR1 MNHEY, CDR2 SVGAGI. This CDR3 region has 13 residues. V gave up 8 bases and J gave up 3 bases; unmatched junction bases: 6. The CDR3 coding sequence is TGTGCCAGCGGCCGGGACAGGATCTACGAGCAGTACTTC. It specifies CASGRDRIYEQYF.

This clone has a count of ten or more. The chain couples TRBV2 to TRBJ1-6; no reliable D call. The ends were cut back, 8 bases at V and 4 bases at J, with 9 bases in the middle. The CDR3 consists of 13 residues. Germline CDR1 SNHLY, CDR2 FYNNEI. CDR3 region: CASRVEYNSPLHF. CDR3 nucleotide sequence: TGTGCCAGCCGGGTCGAGTATAATTCACCCCTCCACTTT.

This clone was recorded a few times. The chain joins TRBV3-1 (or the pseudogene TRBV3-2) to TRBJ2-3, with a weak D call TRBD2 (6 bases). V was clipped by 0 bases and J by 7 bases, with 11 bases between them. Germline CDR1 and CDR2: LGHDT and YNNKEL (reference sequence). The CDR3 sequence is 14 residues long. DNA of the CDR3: TGTGCCAGCAGCCAAGAGGGGGGTTTGAATACGCAGTATTTT. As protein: CASSQEGGLNTQYF.